This TCR beta chain was recorded in a study of cytomegalovirus exposure and HLA in healthy donors. Study at large: Most donors, around 81% of more than 300 genotyped, fell in the Caucasian-associated ancestry cluster.

The primer mix had 60 Vbeta and 13 Jbeta primers. Clones were read by immunoSEQ multiplex PCR, and TCRdb kept only the in-frame ones, dropping some. The table lists about 150,000 clones, roughly three fifths of them singletons, with 6.5% in the top ten. This CDR3 has 15 amino acids. Trimming pared 0 bases from V and 0 bases from J, leaving 3 bases between. CDR1 is SEHNR, CDR2 FQNEAQ, per germline (reference sequence). A note on this clone: The antigen is undetermined.

Study conclusions and caveats: A later analysis showed TCR association rates differing by HLA locus, peaking at DRB1 and lowest at HLA-C. CMV serostatus was the sole immune exposure data available. It was reported that the classifier diagnosed cytomegalovirus status with high specificity and sensitivity in both the original and validation cohorts.

Sequencing input: PBMCs. This receptor was taken from a woman aged 55-75 years in good health and CMV-seronegative. V usage is TRBV7-9 and J usage is TRBJ2-6; the D is unclear. CDR3 coding DNA: TGTGCCAGCAGCTTAGCGCGCTCTGGGGCCAACGTCCTGACTTTC. Translating it yields CASSLARSGANVLTF.